What follows are 30 T cell receptor beta chains derived from one specimen sequenced in a study of PD-1 blockade in classical Hodgkin lymphoma. Profiling relied on immunoSEQ multiplex PCR, and the TCRdb table lists in-frame clones only, not all of them. The data contain around 36,000 clones, 80% to 90% of them singletons. Every patient experienced relapse after autologous stem cell transplantation, and brentuximab vedotin exposure varied. Sequencing used peripheral blood mononuclear cells (PBMCs), obtained at baseline. These receptors were collected from a human donor with classical Hodgkin lymphoma.

The chain employs TRBV6-6 and TRBJ2-1; tentatively, D is TRBD1 (5 bases). Between the trimmed V and J ends, which lost 3 bases and 7 bases, there was a span of 13 bases. Germline CDR1 MNHNY, CDR2 SVGAGI (reference sequence). This CDR3 has 14 amino acids. CDR3 nucleotides: TGTGCCAGCAGTTATTTTAGTGCAGGGAATGAGCAGTTCTTC. Its protein is CASSYFSAGNEQFF.

V usage is TRBV4-3 and J usage is TRBJ2-5; D may be TRBD2 (7 bases). CDR1 and CDR2 from the germline V gene are LGHNA and YSLEER. V lost 1 base to trimming and J lost 8 bases, with 17 bases between them. This CDR3 region has 15 residues. For the CDR3, the DNA is TGCGCCAGCAGCCAAGGGGTCCGGAGGGGGGGTACCCAGTACTTC. This sequence encodes CASSQGVRRGGTQYF.

The chain uses TRBV4-1 and TRBJ2-7; D may match TRBD1 or TRBD2 (5 bases each). Germline V gives CDR1 MGHRA, CDR2 YSYEKL. The germline V and J ends were trimmed by 0 bases and 3 bases, with 9 bases remaining between them. The CDR3 is made up of 14 amino acids. CDR3 in amino acids: CASSQDLGGYEQYF. CDR3 nucleotides: TGCGCCAGCAGCCAAGATCTTGGGGGCTACGAGCAGTACTTC.

Only a few counts were recorded for this clone. The chain is built from TRBV7-3 and TRBJ2-1, with 9 bases matching TRBD2. V shed 0 bases and J 5 bases; nucleotides not matched to a gene: 5. The CDR3 runs to 16 residues. Germline CDR1 and CDR2: SGHTA and FQGTGA. The CDR3 DNA sequence: TGTGCCAGCAGCTTAACGTGGACTAGCGCCCACAATGAGCAGTTCTTC. It specifies CASSLTWTSAHNEQFF. The variable domain in full, completed from reference TRBV7-3 and TRBJ2-1, reads GAGVSQTPSNKVTEKGKYVELRCDPISGHTALYWYRQSLGQGPEFLIYFQGTGAADDSGLPNDRFFAVRPEGSVSTLKIQRTERGDSAVYLCASSLTWTSAHNEQFFGPGTRLTVL.

The chain employs TRBV6-5 and TRBJ1-2; unclear D gene. CDR1 is MNHEY and CDR2 is SVGAGI in the germline V gene. The CDR3 covers 12 residues. The ends were cut back, 7 bases at V and 2 bases at J, with 8 bases in the middle. CDR3 DNA sequence: TGTGCCAGCAAATCAGAAAACTATGGCTACACCTTC. Translating it yields CASKSENYGYTF.

The chain joins TRBV27 to TRBJ2-5, with 9 positions matching TRBD1. CDR3 length equals 16 residues. J was trimmed by 4 bases and V by 3 bases; bases with no gene match: 9. Germline CDR1 and CDR2: MNHEY and SMNVEV (reference sequence). In DNA, the CDR3 is TGTGCCAGCAGTTTCGTCGACAGGGGGAAAAGAGAGACCCAGTACTTC. Encoded protein: CASSFVDRGKRETQYF.

This clone was seen a single time. The rearrangement joins TRBV6-5 to TRBJ2-7; D gene unclear. The germline gives CDR1 MNHEY, CDR2 SVGAGI. This CDR3 spans 12 amino acids. Trimming removed 6 bases at V and 4 bases at J, with 10 bases between. DNA for the CDR3: TGTGCCAGCAGCCCTACAGAATACGAGCAGTACTTC. Translating it yields CASSPTEYEQYF.

The genes are TRBV19 and TRBJ1-4, with D uncertain. V lost 7 bases to trimming and J lost 7 bases, with 7 bases between them. This CDR3 has 11 amino acids. Germline lookup yields CDR1 LNHDA and CDR2 SQIVND (reference sequence). CDR3 sequence (DNA): TGTGCCAGTAACGGGATTGAAAAACTGTTTTTT. Protein: CASNGIEKLFF.

The chain is built from TRBV7-2 and TRBJ2-3; D not certain. Per germline, CDR1 SGHTA and CDR2 FQGNSA. The CDR3 runs 15 residues. Trimming removed 2 bases at V and 1 base at J, with 10 bases between. The CDR3 here is CASSLPALGTDTQYF. CDR3 in DNA: TGTGCCAGCAGCTTACCGGCCCTAGGCACAGATACGCAGTATTTT.

CDR3 sequence reads: CASSVGPKIYEQYF. As DNA, the CDR3 is TGTGCCAGCAGCGTCGGACCTAAGATCTACGAGCAGTACTTC. The chain has TRBV9 and TRBJ2-7; no clear D gene. Germline values: CDR1 SGDLS, CDR2 YYNGEE. Between the trimmed V and J ends, which lost 2 bases and 3 bases, there was a span of 12 bases. The CDR3 runs 14 residues.

V usage is TRBV29-1 and J usage is TRBJ2-1, with D unresolved. V shed 3 bases and J shed 0 bases, with 9 bases lying between them. The CDR3 has 14 residues. Germline assignment: CDR1 SQVTM and CDR2 ANQGSEA. CDR3 amino acids: CSVERRDSYNEQFF. As DNA, the CDR3 is TGCAGCGTTGAGCGAAGGGACTCCTACAATGAGCAGTTCTTC.

This chain connects TRBV5-1 to TRBJ1-5, with unresolved D. The germline V and J ends were trimmed by 4 bases and 1 base, with 12 bases remaining between them. From germline, CDR1 is SGHRS and CDR2 YFSETQ. CDR3 size: 15 residues. CDR3 region: CASSPGESSNQPQHF. The DNA for the CDR3 is TGCGCCAGCAGCCCCGGGGAGTCGAGCAATCAGCCCCAGCATTTT.

The CDR3 nucleotides are TGTGCCAGCAGCTTACTAGCGGGAGGGTACGAGCAGTACTTC. Translated: CASSLLAGGYEQYF. This rearrangement joins TRBV7-2 to TRBJ2-7; TRBD2 matches at 12 bases. Looked up from germline, CDR1 is SGHTA and CDR2 is FQGNSA. The CDR3 totals 14 residues. Losses at the gene ends were 2 bases for V and 4 bases for J; bases not matched to a gene: 0. The full variable domain, its missing parts supplied by reference TRBV7-2 and TRBJ2-7, is GAGVSQSPSNKVTEKGKDVELRCDPISGHTALYWYRQSLGQGLEFLIYFQGNSAPDKSGLPSDRFSAERTGGSVSTLTIQRTQQEDSAVYLCASSLLAGGYEQYFGPGTRLTVT.

The chain combines TRBV7-8 with TRBJ2-7; TRBD2 agrees at 7 bases. CDR1 and CDR2 from the germline V gene are SGHVS and FQNEAQ. CDR3 length equals 15 residues. Losses at the gene ends were 5 bases for V and 0 bases for J; bases not matched to a gene: 7. The CDR3 DNA sequence: TGTGCCAGCAGCCCCTATGGCGGGAGCTCCTACGAGCAGTACTTC. This codes for CASSPYGGSSYEQYF.

This rearrangement joins TRBV18 to TRBJ2-3, with D perhaps matching TRBD1 or TRBD2 (5 bases each). CDR3 length: 16 residues. The germline gives CDR1 KGHSH, CDR2 LQKENI. Trimming removed 0 bases at V and 0 bases at J, with 10 bases between. This chain's CDR3 is CASSPPTGPSTDTQYF. CDR3 sequence (DNA): TGTGCCAGCTCACCACCTACGGGGCCCAGCACAGATACGCAGTATTTT. Based on the CDR3 plus reference TRBV18 and TRBJ2-3, the full variable domain is NAGVMQNPRHLVRRRGQEARLRCSPMKGHSHVYWYRQLPEEGLKFMVYLQKENIIDESGMPKERFSAEFPKEGPSILRIQQVVRGDSAAYFCASSPPTGPSTDTQYFGPGTRLTVL.

DNA for the CDR3: TGTGCCAGTAGTAAGGACAGAGACACTGAAGCTTTCTTT. The encoded protein is CASSKDRDTEAFF. The rearrangement uses TRBV19 and TRBJ1-1; D perhaps matches TRBD1 (6 bases). The germline V gene encodes CDR1 LNHDA and CDR2 SQIVND (reference sequence). The germline V and J ends were trimmed by 4 bases and 3 bases, with 9 bases remaining between them. CDR3 length equals 13 residues.

The J gene is TRBJ1-1, the V gene TRBV7-2; 7 bases match TRBD1. Germline CDR1 is SGHTA and CDR2 is FQGNSA. This CDR3 is 15 amino acids long. V lost 4 bases, J lost 1 base, and 6 bases stayed unmatched. The CDR3 loop is CASSSEGAGNTEAFF. The CDR3 nucleotides are TGTGCCAGCAGCTCAGAGGGGGCAGGGAACACTGAAGCTTTCTTT.

The table lists this clone with a count of one. The chain joins TRBV4-3 to TRBJ2-1; TRBD2 agrees at 10 bases. Germline CDR1 is LGHNA and CDR2 is YSLEER. The CDR3 runs to 16 residues. V trimming: 3 bases; J trimming: 6 bases; junction bases outside the gene matches: 8. The CDR3 nucleotides read TGCGCCAGCAGCCATGTAGCGGGAGGTCGGGGCAATGAGCAGTTCTTC. It specifies CASSHVAGGRGNEQFF.

Regarding this clone: Compared with germline, one end of the junction differs, possibly owing to a read error. The rearrangement joins TRBV4-3 to TRBJ2-4, with a tentative D call TRBD1 (6 bases). The germline CDR1 and CDR2 sequences are LGHNA and YSLEER. The CDR3 runs 15 residues. CDR3 sequence: CANSQEAGVGNIQYF. CDR3 DNA: TGCGCCAACAGCCAAGAGGCAGGGGTAGGAAACATTCAGTACTTC.

The rearrangement uses TRBV12-5 and TRBJ2-7; D gene unclear. Between the trimmed V and J ends, which lost 1 base and 2 bases, there was a span of 24 bases. The CDR3 runs to 19 residues. From germline, CDR1 is LGHNT and CDR2 FRNRAP. CDR3 protein: CASGLASWETARPPYEQYF. The DNA of the CDR3 is TGTGCTAGTGGTTTGGCAAGTTGGGAAACAGCTAGACCCCCCTACGAGCAGTACTTC.

The chain couples TRBV1 to TRBJ2-7; the table's D call, TRBD2, was not checked against the DNA. TRBV1 is labeled a pseudogene. The CDR3 extends over 15 amino acids. CDR3 sequence: CTSSQAGQASYEQYF. CDR3 nucleotides: TGCACCAGCAGCCAAGCGGGTCAAGCCTCCTACGAGCAGTACTTC.

The chain has TRBV13 and TRBJ2-5; maybe TRBD2 (5 bases). Between the trimmed V and J ends, which lost 0 bases and 4 bases, there was a span of 15 bases. Germline CDR1 reads PRHDT; CDR2 reads FYEKMQ (reference sequence). The CDR3 has 16 residues. This CDR3 is CASSLGILGSGETQYF. In nucleotides, the CDR3 is TGTGCCAGCAGCTTAGGGATTTTGGGGAGCGGAGAGACCCAGTACTTC. The full variable domain, its missing parts supplied by reference TRBV13 and TRBJ2-5, is AAGVIQSPRHLIKEKRETATLKCYPIPRHDTVYWYQQGPGQDPQFLISFYEKMQSDKGSIPDRFSAQQFSDYHSELNMSSLELGDSALYFCASSLGILGSGETQYFGPGTRLLVL.

J is TRBJ2-1 and V is TRBV19; 13 bases are shared with TRBD2. This CDR3 comprises 15 residues. Germline V gene lookup returns CDR1 LNHDA and CDR2 SQIVND (reference sequence). With V trimmed by 4 bases and J by 9 bases, 6 bases remained unmatched. This chain's CDR3 is CASSTDGLAGVEQFF. The CDR3 region has the DNA TGTGCCAGTAGTACAGACGGACTAGCGGGAGTTGAGCAGTTCTTC. Using reference TRBV19 and TRBJ2-1 for the parts outside the CDR3, the full variable domain is DGGITQSPKYLFRKEGQNVTLSCEQNLNHDAMYWYRQDPGQGLRLIYYSQIVNDFQKGDIAEGYSVSREKKESFPLTVTSAQKNPTAFYLCASSTDGLAGVEQFFGPGTRLTVL.

A word on this clone: Compared with germline, one end of the junction differs, possibly owing to a read error. The sample holds other DNA sequences that translate to the same CDR3. V usage is TRBV7-8 and J usage is TRBJ2-5; D uncertain. The germline V gene encodes CDR1 SGHVS and CDR2 FQNEAQ. The CDR3 totals 17 residues. In DNA, the CDR3 is TGTGCTAGCAGCTTTTCTGCCCCCGACCGGTATGATGAGACCCAGTACTTC. Translated: CASSFSAPDRYDETQYF.

The chain carries TRBV28 and TRBJ1-1, with unresolved D. The length of the CDR3 is 16 residues. V lost 4 bases and J 0 bases, leaving 15 bases between the germline ends. The germline gives CDR1 MDHEN, CDR2 SYDVKM. CDR3 nucleotides: TGTGCCAGCAGTTCCCCTCATAAGACTTTGAACACTGAAGCTTTCTTT. Translation: CASSSPHKTLNTEAFF.

V gene TRBV19 combines with J gene TRBJ2-7; possible D gene TRBD1, 6 bases. Trimming left V 1 base short and J 3 bases short, with 10 bases between. The CDR3 has 14 amino acids. The germline gives CDR1 LNHDA, CDR2 SQIVND (reference sequence). Written as DNA, the CDR3 is TGTGCCAGTAGTATAGGAGACAGGCGCTACGAGCAGTACTTC. This codes for CASSIGDRRYEQYF.

This chain uses TRBV11-2 with TRBJ2-1, with 9 bases fitting TRBD2. The length of the CDR3 is 15 residues. Germline V gene sequence: CDR1 SGHAT, CDR2 FQNNGV. Trimming cost V 5 bases and J 0 bases; bases outside gene matches: 2. The CDR3 region is CASSGSGSSYNEQFF. Here the CDR3 DNA reads TGTGCCAGCAGCGGTAGCGGGAGCTCCTACAATGAGCAGTTCTTC. The full variable domain, rest sourced from reference TRBV11-2 and TRBJ2-1, is EAGVAQSPRYKIIEKRQSVAFWCNPISGHATLYWYQQILGQGPKLLIQFQNNGVVDDSQLPKDRFSAERLKGVDSTLKIQPAKLEDSAVYLCASSGSGSSYNEQFFGPGTRLTVL.

The J gene is TRBJ2-7, the V gene TRBV19; 9 bases agree with TRBD1. Germline V gene lookup returns CDR1 LNHDA and CDR2 SQIVND (reference sequence). The trim removed 2 bases at V and 6 bases at J, leaving 5 bases unmatched. This CDR3 has 14 residues. CDR3 protein: CASSITGTGREQYF. The CDR3, as DNA: TGTGCCAGTAGTATAACCGGGACAGGGCGCGAGCAGTACTTC.

The chain uses TRBV7-3 and TRBJ2-6, with unresolved D. V lost 3 bases and J lost 1, with 1 base in between. The CDR3 has 13 amino acids. Per germline, CDR1 SGHTA and CDR2 FQGTGA. The CDR3 loop reads CASSFSGANVLTF. CDR3 nucleotides: TGTGCCAGCAGCTTTTCTGGGGCCAACGTCCTGACTTTC.

The chain recombines TRBV5-1 with TRBJ2-3; 13 bases align to TRBD2. The ends lost 3 bases at V and 1 base at J; junction bases unmatched: 2. This CDR3 has 16 amino acids. The germline V gene has CDR1 SGHRS and CDR2 YFSETQ. The CDR3 region is CASSYGLAGGTDTQYF. In nucleotides, the CDR3 is TGCGCCAGCAGCTACGGACTAGCGGGAGGCACAGATACGCAGTATTTT.